This TCR beta chain came from a study of cytomegalovirus exposure and HLA in healthy donors. Whole-study context: The same platform was used for the 110 or so validation repertoires and the roughly 730 first-cohort repertoires, a later analysis reported.

Produced via immunoSEQ multiplex PCR; TCRdb's table is partial and in-frame only. The sample includes roughly 300,000 clones, around 90% seen only once; the top ten take approximately 1.1%. Regarding this clone: What it binds is unknown.

With 6 bases removed from V and 0 bases from J, the gap between germline ends came to 18 bases. This CDR3 is built from 17 residues. Germline V gene sequence: CDR1 MDHEN, CDR2 SYDVKM. Study observations and caveats: There were a few CMV-associated chains whose specificity for CMV antigens was confirmed in vitro. The authors enumerated 164 TCR beta chains as linked to cytomegalovirus. Most sequenced TCRs were rare (though some public TCRs occurred in many donors).

The genes are TRBV28 and TRBJ1-3, with D possibly TRBD1 on 5 matching bases. The TCR originated in a woman in her thirties in good health and CMV-seropositive. Material for sequencing was PBMCs. CDR3 loop: CASRPRDGQYSGNTIYF. As DNA, the CDR3 is TGTGCCAGCAGACCACGGGACGGTCAATACTCTGGAAACACCATATATTTT.